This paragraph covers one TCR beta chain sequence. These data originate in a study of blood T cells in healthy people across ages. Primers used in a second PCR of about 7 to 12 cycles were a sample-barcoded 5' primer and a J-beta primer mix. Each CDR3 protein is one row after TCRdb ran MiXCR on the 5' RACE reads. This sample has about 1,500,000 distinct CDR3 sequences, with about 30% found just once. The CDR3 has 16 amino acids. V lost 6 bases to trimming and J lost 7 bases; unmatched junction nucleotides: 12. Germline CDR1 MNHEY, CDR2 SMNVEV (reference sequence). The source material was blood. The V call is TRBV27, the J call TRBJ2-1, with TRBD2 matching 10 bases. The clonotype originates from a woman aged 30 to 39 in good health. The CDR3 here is CASRINSGRSGNEQFF. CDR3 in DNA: TGTGCCAGCAGGATAAATAGCGGGAGGTCAGGGAATGAGCAGTTCTTC.